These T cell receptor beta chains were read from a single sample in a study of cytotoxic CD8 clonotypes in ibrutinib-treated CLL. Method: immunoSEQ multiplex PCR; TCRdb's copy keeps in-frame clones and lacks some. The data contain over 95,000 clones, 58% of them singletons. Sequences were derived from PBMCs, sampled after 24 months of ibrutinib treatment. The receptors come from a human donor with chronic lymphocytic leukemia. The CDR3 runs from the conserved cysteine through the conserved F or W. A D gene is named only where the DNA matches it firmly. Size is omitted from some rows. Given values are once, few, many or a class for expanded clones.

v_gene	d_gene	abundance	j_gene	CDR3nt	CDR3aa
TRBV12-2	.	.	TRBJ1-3	TGTGCAAGTCGCTCAACAGGGGAAAACACCATATATTTT	CASRSTGENTIYF
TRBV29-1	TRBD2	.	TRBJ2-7	TGCAGCGTTGAGGCGGGGGGCTACGAGCAGTACTTC	CSVEAGGYEQYF
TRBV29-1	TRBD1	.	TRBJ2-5	TGCATGGGACAGGGGGCTCGGGAGACCCAGTACTTC	CMGQGARETQYF
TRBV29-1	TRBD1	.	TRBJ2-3	TGCAGCGTTCCCGACAGGGCAGATACGCAGTATTTT	CSVPDRADTQYF
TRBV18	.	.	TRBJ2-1	TGTGCCAGCTCACCGCAAACGTCAGAGCAGTTCTTC	CASSPQTSEQFF
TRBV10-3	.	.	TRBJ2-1	TGTGCCATCAATGAGTCCGGGTATCATGAGCAGTTCTTC	CAINESGYHEQFF
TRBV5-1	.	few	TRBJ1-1	TGCGCCAGCAGCTTGGAGTGGGAGGGGATAGCTTTCTTT	CASSLEWEGIAFF
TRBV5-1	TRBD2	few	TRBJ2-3	TGCGCCAGTCAGACTAGCGGGGTATTCACCGGCACAGATACGCAGTATTTT	CASQTSGVFTGTDTQYF
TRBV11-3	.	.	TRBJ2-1	TGTGCCAGCAGCCGCAAAGTAGATGAGCAGTTCTTC	CASSRKVDEQFF
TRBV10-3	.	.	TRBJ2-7	TGTGCCATCAGTGAGCAGTTAGACTACGAGCAGTACTTC	CAISEQLDYEQYF
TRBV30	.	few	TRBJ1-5	TGTGCCTTCTCGACGGGACACCACAATCAGCCCCAGCATTTT	CAFSTGHHNQPQHF
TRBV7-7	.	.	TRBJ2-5	TGTGCCAGCAGCTTCGGGCGCCAAGAGACCCAGTACTTC	CASSFGRQETQYF
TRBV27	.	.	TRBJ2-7	TGTGCCAGCAGTTTAAGGGGTCGCCTTAACTACGAGCAGTACTTC	CASSLRGRLNYEQYF
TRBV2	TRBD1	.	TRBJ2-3	TGTGCCAGCAGTGTCACGGGACAGGTTAGCACAGATACGCAGTATTTT	CASSVTGQVSTDTQYF
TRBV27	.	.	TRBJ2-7	TGTGCCAGCAGTTTTCACAGCTCCTACGAGCAGTACTTC	CASSFHSSYEQYF
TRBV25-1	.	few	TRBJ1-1	TGTGCCAGCAGGGCGAACACTGAAGCTTTCTTT	CASRANTEAFF
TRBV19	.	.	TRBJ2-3	TGTGCCAGTAGTCAGGGTTACACAGATACGCAGTATTTT	CASSQGYTDTQYF
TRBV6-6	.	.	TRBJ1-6	TGTGCCAGCAGTTACGAGCCAGATAATTCACCCCTCCACTTT	CASSYEPDNSPLHF
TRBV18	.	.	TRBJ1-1	TGTGCCAGCTCTGGGGGAGTGCGGAACACTGAAGCTTTCTTT	CASSGGVRNTEAFF
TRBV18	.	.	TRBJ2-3	TGTGCCAGCTCCCTGCCTCAGGATACGCAGTATTTT	CASSLPQDTQYF
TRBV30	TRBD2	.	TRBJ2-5	TGTGCCTGGAGCTCTGGGACTAGCGGGGGAGAGACCCAGTACTTC	CAWSSGTSGGETQYF
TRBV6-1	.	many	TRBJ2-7	TGTGCCAGCAGTCTAAACTACGAGCAGTACTTC	CASSLNYEQYF
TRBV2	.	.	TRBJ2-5	TGTGCCAGCATGAACGATTGGGGGCAGAAGGAGACCCAGTACTTC	CASMNDWGQKETQYF
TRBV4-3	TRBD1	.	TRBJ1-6	TGCGCCAGCAGCCAAAAGGCGGACAGGGAAAGCTCACCCCTCCACTTT	CASSQKADRESSPLHF
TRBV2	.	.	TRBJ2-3	TGTGCCAGCAGTGAAACGGGCCCCCCGGCAGATACGCAGTATTTT	CASSETGPPADTQYF
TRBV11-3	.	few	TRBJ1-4	TGTGCCAGCAGCTTAACCACAGCCTCTAATGAAAAACTGTTTTTT	CASSLTTASNEKLFF
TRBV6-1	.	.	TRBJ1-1	TGTGCCACCCAAGGGGGGTTTAACACTGAAGCTTTCTTT	CATQGGFNTEAFF
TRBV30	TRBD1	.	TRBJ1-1	TGTGCCTGGGCGGGACAGACGAACACTGAAGCTTTCTTT	CAWAGQTNTEAFF
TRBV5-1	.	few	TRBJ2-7	TGCGCCAGCAGCTTGCTCTCAGGGATTTACGAGCAGTACTTC	CASSLLSGIYEQYF
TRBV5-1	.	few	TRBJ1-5	TGCGCCAGCCGCAATTACTGGGGGGTGGAAAAGCCCCAGCATTTT	CASRNYWGVEKPQHF
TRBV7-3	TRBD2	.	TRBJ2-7	TGTGCCAGCAGCTACGGGAGGGGCTTCATCGACGAGCAGTACTTC	CASSYGRGFIDEQYF
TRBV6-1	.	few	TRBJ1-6	TGTGCCAGCAGTGCTACAGGGAATTCACCCCTCCACTTT	CASSATGNSPLHF
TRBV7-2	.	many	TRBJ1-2	TGTGCCAGCAGCCAGTGGACAGAGGATAACTATGGCTACACCTTC	CASSQWTEDNYGYTF
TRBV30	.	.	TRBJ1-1	TGTGCCTGGAGTGTACTGAACACTGAAGCTTTCTTT	CAWSVLNTEAFF
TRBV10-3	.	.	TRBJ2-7	TGTGCCATCACCAGGGGGGGAGGAACTAGCGGTGGGATGAACGAGCAGTACTTC	CAITRGGGTSGGMNEQYF
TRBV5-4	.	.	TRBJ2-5	TGTGCCAGCAGCTTGGCGCCTGAAGAGACCCAGTACTTC	CASSLAPEETQYF
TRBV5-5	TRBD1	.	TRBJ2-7	TGTGCCAGCAGCTTGCAGGACAGGGAGGCGCAGTACTTC	CASSLQDREAQYF